Sequencing of this T cell receptor (beta chain) was carried out in a study of T cells of healthy individuals. This clonotype showed up many times. TCRdb re-called the 5' RACE reads with MiXCR, one entry per CDR3 protein. The data hold approximately 58,000 distinct CDR3 sequences, with approximately 15% observed a single time. CDR1 is MDHEN, CDR2 SYDVKM, per germline. The germline V and J ends were trimmed by 6 bases and 4 bases, with 12 bases remaining between them. The CDR3 is made up of 13 amino acids. This receptor was obtained from a human donor in good health. This chain links TRBV28 with TRBJ2-5; D is perhaps TRBD2 (6 bases). The CDR3 DNA is TGTGCCAGCAGCCCCCCCGGGAGAGAGACCCAGTACTTC. Its protein is CASSPPGRETQYF.